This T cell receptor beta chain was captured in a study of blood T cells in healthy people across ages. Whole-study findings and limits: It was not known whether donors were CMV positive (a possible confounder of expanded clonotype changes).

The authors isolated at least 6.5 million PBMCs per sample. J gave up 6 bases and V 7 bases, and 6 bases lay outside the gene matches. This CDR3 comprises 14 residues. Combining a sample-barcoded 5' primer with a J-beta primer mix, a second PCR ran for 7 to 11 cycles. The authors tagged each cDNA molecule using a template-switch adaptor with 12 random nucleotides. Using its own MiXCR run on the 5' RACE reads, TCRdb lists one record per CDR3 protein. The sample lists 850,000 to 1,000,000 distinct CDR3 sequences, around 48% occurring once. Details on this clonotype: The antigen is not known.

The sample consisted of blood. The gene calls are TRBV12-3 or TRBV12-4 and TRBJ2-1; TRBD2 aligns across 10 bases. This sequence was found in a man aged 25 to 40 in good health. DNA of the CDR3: TGTGCCAGCAAGGAAGCGGGGGGGCCCAATGAGCAGTTCTTC. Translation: CASKEAGGPNEQFF.